The 31 T cell receptor beta chains given below trace back to one sample, sequenced in a study of blood T cells in healthy people across ages (dated by TCRdb to the mid-2010s). Receptor libraries were prepared by 5' RACE. Instrument used: Illumina HiSeq 2500. A second PCR of roughly 6 to 11 cycles was performed with a sample-barcoded 5' primer and a J-beta primer mix. Using fastp at Q25 and MiXCR, TCRdb reprocessed the public reads and kept productive beta chains. Rows merge per CDR3 protein into single entries with the most common DNA and genes. Recorded for this sample are about 970,000 distinct CDR3 sequences; about 51% of them occurred a single time. The ten largest clones represent around a fifth of the sample. The sequenced sample was blood. All receptors come from a woman aged 60-75 years in good health.

This chain links TRBV12-3 or TRBV12-4 with TRBJ2-6; TRBD1 is a possible D gene (5 bases). CDR3 length: 15 residues. Between the trimmed V and J ends, which lost 1 base and 4 bases, there was a span of 8 bases. CDR3 DNA sequence: TGTGCCAGCAGTTTAGGACAGCTGGGGGCCAACGTCCTGACTTTC. This codes for CASSLGQLGANVLTF.

This clonotype occurred a few times. The chain uses TRBV27 and TRBJ2-3, with D possibly being TRBD2 (6 bases). V was shortened by 8 bases and J by 2 bases, with 29 bases between the two germline ends. This CDR3 contains 19 residues. The germline gives CDR1 MNHEY, CDR2 SMNVEV (reference sequence). The CDR3 sequence: CASSSRLGGTLIHTDTQYF. For the CDR3, the DNA is TGTGCCAGCTCTTCCCGATTGGGGGGAACACTTATACACACAGATACGCAGTATTTT.

This clonotype was detected ten times or more. This chain uses TRBV4-1 with TRBJ2-3; 10 bases are shared with TRBD2. This CDR3 contains 17 residues. The junction had 8 bases not matched to a gene; V was cut back by 2 bases and J by 3 bases. From germline, CDR1 is MGHRA and CDR2 YSYEKL. CDR3 protein: CASSQPDKGLATDTQYF. The CDR3 bases are TGCGCCAGCAGCCAACCTGATAAGGGACTAGCGACAGATACGCAGTATTTT.

J is TRBJ2-7 and V is TRBV28; no reliable D call. This CDR3 contains 12 residues. The germline V gene encodes CDR1 MDHEN and CDR2 SYDVKM. Deletions cut 3 bases from V and 10 bases from J, with 13 bases between. The CDR3: CASSFLDQIQYF. CDR3 DNA sequence: TGTGCCAGCAGTTTTCTAGACCAAATTCAGTACTTC.

The chain employs TRBV11-2 and TRBJ2-4; the D is unclear. Matching the DNA end better, TRBJ2-5 makes the J call doubtful. CDR3 length: 15 residues. Germline V gene sequence: CDR1 SGHAT, CDR2 FQNNGV. The CDR3 bases are TGTGCCAGCAGCTTGGATCTGCTACCCGAGGAGACCCAGTACTTC. Amino acids: CASSLDLLPEETQYF.

There are a few counts of this clonotype. The rearrangement uses TRBV20-1 and TRBJ2-4; D possibly uses TRBD1 or TRBD2 (5 bases each). The ends were cut back, 5 bases at V and 0 bases at J, with 17 bases in the middle. Germline assignment: CDR1 DFQATT and CDR2 SNEGSKA (reference sequence). The CDR3 is made up of 16 amino acids. The CDR3 coding sequence is TGCAGTGCTGCCTCGAGAGGGACCCTAGCCAAAAACATTCAGTACTTC. It translates to CSAASRGTLAKNIQYF.

This clonotype was detected a few times. The gene calls are TRBV27 and TRBJ2-7; D is perhaps TRBD1 (6 bases). V shed 5 bases and J shed 3 bases, with 17 bases lying between them. Germline loops: CDR1 MNHEY, CDR2 SMNVEV (reference sequence). The CDR3 has 15 amino acids. The CDR3: CASSTRGSPDYEQYF. The CDR3 bases are TGTGCCAGCAGTACCAGGGGATCGCCTGACTACGAGCAGTACTTC.

This clonotype was recorded a few times. The chain combines TRBV7-2 with TRBJ2-3; D not certain. V lost 0 bases, J lost 5 bases, and 6 bases lay in between. The CDR3 extends over 13 amino acids. Germline V gene sequence: CDR1 SGHTA, CDR2 FQGNSA. CDR3 sequence: CASSLAYGDTQYF. For the CDR3, the DNA is TGTGCCAGCAGCTTAGCGTACGGAGATACGCAGTATTTT.

This clonotype was counted between two and nine times. V and J are TRBV7-9 and TRBJ1-2, with D perhaps TRBD1 (5 bases). The germline CDR1 and CDR2 sequences are SEHNR and FQNEAQ (reference sequence). The V and J ends lost 2 bases and 3 bases respectively, with 16 bases between them. The length of the CDR3 is 16 residues. Here the CDR3 reads CASSLYQGRFDYGYTF. CDR3 nucleotide sequence: TGTGCCAGCAGCTTATATCAGGGAAGATTCGACTATGGCTACACCTTC.

In its sample, this clonotype was seen a few times. The rearrangement joins TRBV7-2 to TRBJ2-5; 10 nucleotides line up with TRBD2. The ends lost 0 bases at V and 6 bases at J; junction bases unmatched: 16. The V gene's germline CDR1 is SGHTA and CDR2 FQGNSA. This CDR3 has 19 residues. Here the CDR3 reads CASSLAAGASGSISKTQYF. Here the CDR3 DNA reads TGTGCCAGCAGCTTAGCCGCCGGGGCTAGCGGGAGCATTTCCAAGACCCAGTACTTC.

This chain connects TRBV28 to TRBJ2-7; 10 nucleotides align to TRBD2. V lost 8 bases, J lost 3 bases, and 7 bases stayed unmatched. Germline CDR1 MDHEN, CDR2 SYDVKM. CDR3 size: 14 residues. The CDR3 DNA follows: TGTGCCAGCCACGGGACTAGCGACTTCTACGAGCAGTACTTC. Translated: CASHGTSDFYEQYF.

This CDR3 is CASSQVGGLTEAFF. The CDR3 DNA reads TGTGCCAGCAGCCAAGTAGGCGGGTTGACTGAAGCTTTCTTT. This chain links TRBV4-2 with TRBJ1-1; no firm D call. The germline V gene has CDR1 LGHNA and CDR2 YNFKEQ. The CDR3 runs 14 residues. The V end was cut by 1 base, the J end by 5 bases, with 11 bases between.

About this clonotype: This may arise from a read error, as a much more abundant clone is one base away. The CDR3 loop reads CASSEGLALSYEQFF. The CDR3 DNA reads as TGTGCCAGCAGTGAAGGACTAGCGCTTAGCTACGAGCAGTTCTTC. The V call is TRBV3-1, the J call TRBJ2-1; 9 bases line up with TRBD2. The junction had 13 bases not matched to a gene; V was cut back by 6 bases and J by 10 bases. CDR1 and CDR2 from the germline V gene are LGHDT and YNNKEL (reference sequence). The CDR3 has 15 amino acids.

In its sample, this clonotype was seen many times. The chain carries TRBV29-1 and TRBJ2-3; no definite D call. Germline-derived CDR1 and CDR2 are SQVTM and ANQGSEA. This CDR3 contains 12 residues. Trimming cost V 4 bases and J 0 bases, with 5 bases left between them. The CDR3 spells CSVGPSTDTQYF. In DNA, the CDR3 is TGCAGCGTTGGACCTAGCACAGATACGCAGTATTTT.

The CDR3 bases are TGTGCCAGCAGCTTAGTACTAGCGGGAGGCGCCGGGGAGCTGTTTTTT. Encoded protein: CASSLVLAGGAGELFF. The V gene is TRBV11-2, the J gene TRBJ2-2; 12 bases align to TRBD2. CDR1 is SGHAT, CDR2 FQNNGV, per germline. V dropped 1 base and J dropped 6; count of bases not matched to a gene: 3. The CDR3 length is 16 residues.

The table lists this clonotype with a few counts. The genes are TRBV6-2 or TRBV6-3 and TRBJ2-5, with D hard to call. CDR3 size: 12 residues. CDR1 and CDR2 from the germline V gene are MNHEY and SVGEGT. V was trimmed by 6 bases and J by 5 bases, leaving 10 bases between them. CDR3 region: CASRPDGETQYF. As DNA, the CDR3 is TGTGCCAGCAGACCAGACGGGGAGACCCAGTACTTC.

This clonotype was found a few times. The V gene is TRBV21-1, the J gene TRBJ2-5; the table names TRBD1, a call not compared with the DNA. TRBV21-1 is annotated as a pseudogene. CDR3 size: 16 residues. The CDR3 loop is CASTPWDNPRGETQYF. The CDR3 DNA follows: TGTGCCAGCACCCCTTGGGACAATCCTCGAGGAGAGACCCAGTACTTC.

This clonotype was observed a few times. The V and J genes are TRBV25-1 and TRBJ2-5; 9 bases line up with TRBD1. V was pared by 0 bases and J by 5 bases, with 4 bases of the junction left unmatched. CDR1 is MGHDK, CDR2 SYGVNS, per germline. There are 15 residues in the CDR3. This chain's CDR3 is CASSEYRQGGETQYF. In DNA, the CDR3 is TGTGCCAGCAGTGAATATCGACAGGGGGGGGAGACCCAGTACTTC.

The J gene is TRBJ2-4, the V gene TRBV12-3 or TRBV12-4; a possible D gene is TRBD1 (5 bases). This CDR3 comprises 19 residues. V was trimmed by 3 bases and J by 1 base, leaving 22 bases between them. The CDR3 sequence: CASSFFGWGGAGAKNIQYF. The CDR3 DNA follows: TGTGCCAGCAGTTTCTTTGGGTGGGGCGGCGCCGGGGCCAAAAACATTCAGTACTTC.

This clonotype was picked up one time. The V and J genes are TRBV12-3 or TRBV12-4 and TRBJ2-1; D gene uncertain. The CDR3 is made up of 20 amino acids. With 7 bases removed from V and 7 bases from J, the gap between germline ends came to 35 bases. CDR3 loop: CASTSNPSRMSGLVKNEQFF. CDR3 sequence (DNA): TGTGCCAGCACTTCCAACCCCTCTCGGATGTCCGGGCTCGTTAAAAATGAGCAGTTCTTC.

This clonotype occurred a few times. Written as DNA, the CDR3 is TGTGCCAGCAGTTTCAGTCCTAGCGGGAGGGGAGAGCAGTTCTTC. Protein product: CASSFSPSGRGEQFF. The chain recombines TRBV27 with TRBJ2-1; TRBD2 agrees at 12 bases. The CDR3 consists of 15 residues. Per the germline V gene, CDR1 is MNHEY and CDR2 is SMNVEV (reference sequence). J was trimmed by 10 bases and V by 3 bases; bases with no gene match: 7.

The CDR3 nucleotides are TGCGCCAGCAGCTTGTTACTCGAACGGACAGGGGGAACAGATACGCAGTATTTT. Its protein product is CASSLLLERTGGTDTQYF. This chain links TRBV5-1 with TRBJ2-3, with 10 bases matching TRBD1. Trimming took 1 base from V and 3 from J; bases not matched to a gene: 11. Germline V gives CDR1 SGHRS, CDR2 YFSETQ. The CDR3 contains 18 residues.

This sequence joins TRBV20-1 and TRBJ2-3; no clear D gene. This CDR3 comprises 14 residues. Per germline, CDR1 DFQATT and CDR2 SNEGSKA (reference sequence). V was pared by 0 bases and J by 2 bases, with 9 bases between. The DNA of the CDR3 is TGCAGTGCTAGAGATTGGGGAACCACAGATACGCAGTATTTT. Translated: CSARDWGTTDTQYF.

This clonotype was found a few times. The chain couples TRBV29-1 to TRBJ2-3; 11 bases are shared with TRBD1. Germline CDR1 is SQVTM and CDR2 is ANQGSEA. V lost 4 bases and J lost 1; bases outside the gene matches: 4. CDR3 length equals 15 residues. The CDR3 DNA sequence: TGCAGCGTTGCGGGACAGGGGGGTGGCACAGATACGCAGTATTTT. Translated, it gives CSVAGQGGGTDTQYF.

The chain joins TRBV7-2 to TRBJ1-2; weak D call: TRBD1 (6 bases). This CDR3 contains 14 residues. Trimming left V 5 bases short and J 8 bases short, with 18 bases between. In germline, CDR1 is SGHTA, CDR2 FQGNSA. Here the CDR3 reads CASSPNRGDGGYTF. The CDR3 bases are TGTGCCAGCAGCCCGAATAGGGGGGATGGCGGCTACACCTTC.

The chain couples TRBV11-2 to TRBJ2-1; TRBD1 matches 8 bases. CDR1 and CDR2 (germline): SGHAT, FQNNGV. The CDR3 totals 15 residues. Trimming at V came to 5 bases and at J to 2 bases, leaving 5 bases not matched to a gene. The CDR3 spells CASSGIRGPYNEQFF. The CDR3 DNA reads TGTGCCAGCAGCGGAATCAGGGGGCCCTACAATGAGCAGTTCTTC.

This clonotype was observed a few times. V and J are TRBV27 and TRBJ2-3; no definite D call. CDR3 size: 14 residues. The germline V and J ends were trimmed by 4 bases and 1 base, with 9 bases remaining between them. Per the germline V gene, CDR1 is MNHEY and CDR2 is SMNVEV (reference sequence). Written as DNA, the CDR3 is TGTGCCAGCAGTTCGGACGGTCGCACAGATACGCAGTATTTT. It encodes CASSSDGRTDTQYF.

With regard to this clonotype: A read error may account for a junction end that differs from germline. J is TRBJ2-2 and V is TRBV9, with D possibly being TRBD2 (5 bases). The length of the CDR3 is 14 residues. Germline V gene data show CDR1 as SGDLS and CDR2 as YYNGEE. CDR3 nucleotides: TGTGCCAGCAGCGTAGTCCCGAACACCGGGGAGCCGTTTTTT. Translation: CASSVVPNTGEPFF.

The chain joins TRBV30 to TRBJ2-1, with 13 positions matching TRBD2. Trimming took 1 base from V and 7 from J; bases not matched to a gene: 4. Germline CDR1 GTSNPN, CDR2 SVGIG (reference sequence). This CDR3 region has 15 residues. The CDR3 DNA reads TGTGCCTGGAGTGGAAGACTAGCGGGAGGAAATGAGCAGTTCTTC. Its translation is CAWSGRLAGGNEQFF.

The chain uses TRBV27 and TRBJ2-3; D gene uncertain. The CDR3 has 16 amino acids. Germline assignment: CDR1 MNHEY and CDR2 SMNVEV (reference sequence). V shed 5 bases and J shed 2 bases, with 17 bases lying between them. The CDR3 coding sequence is TGTGCCAGCAGTCCCCGGGTTGTCTCCTCCACAGATACGCAGTATTTT. This encodes CASSPRVVSSTDTQYF.

This clonotype appeared many times. This sequence joins TRBV12-3 or TRBV12-4 and TRBJ2-1, with D perhaps matching TRBD2 (7 bases). The germline V and J ends were trimmed by 6 bases and 9 bases, with 24 bases remaining between them. The CDR3 loop spans 16 amino acids. The CDR3 DNA reads as TGTGCCAGCAGCCCAGAGGGGGGGGACGGACTGGGTGAGCAGTTCTTC. Translated, it gives CASSPEGGDGLGEQFF.